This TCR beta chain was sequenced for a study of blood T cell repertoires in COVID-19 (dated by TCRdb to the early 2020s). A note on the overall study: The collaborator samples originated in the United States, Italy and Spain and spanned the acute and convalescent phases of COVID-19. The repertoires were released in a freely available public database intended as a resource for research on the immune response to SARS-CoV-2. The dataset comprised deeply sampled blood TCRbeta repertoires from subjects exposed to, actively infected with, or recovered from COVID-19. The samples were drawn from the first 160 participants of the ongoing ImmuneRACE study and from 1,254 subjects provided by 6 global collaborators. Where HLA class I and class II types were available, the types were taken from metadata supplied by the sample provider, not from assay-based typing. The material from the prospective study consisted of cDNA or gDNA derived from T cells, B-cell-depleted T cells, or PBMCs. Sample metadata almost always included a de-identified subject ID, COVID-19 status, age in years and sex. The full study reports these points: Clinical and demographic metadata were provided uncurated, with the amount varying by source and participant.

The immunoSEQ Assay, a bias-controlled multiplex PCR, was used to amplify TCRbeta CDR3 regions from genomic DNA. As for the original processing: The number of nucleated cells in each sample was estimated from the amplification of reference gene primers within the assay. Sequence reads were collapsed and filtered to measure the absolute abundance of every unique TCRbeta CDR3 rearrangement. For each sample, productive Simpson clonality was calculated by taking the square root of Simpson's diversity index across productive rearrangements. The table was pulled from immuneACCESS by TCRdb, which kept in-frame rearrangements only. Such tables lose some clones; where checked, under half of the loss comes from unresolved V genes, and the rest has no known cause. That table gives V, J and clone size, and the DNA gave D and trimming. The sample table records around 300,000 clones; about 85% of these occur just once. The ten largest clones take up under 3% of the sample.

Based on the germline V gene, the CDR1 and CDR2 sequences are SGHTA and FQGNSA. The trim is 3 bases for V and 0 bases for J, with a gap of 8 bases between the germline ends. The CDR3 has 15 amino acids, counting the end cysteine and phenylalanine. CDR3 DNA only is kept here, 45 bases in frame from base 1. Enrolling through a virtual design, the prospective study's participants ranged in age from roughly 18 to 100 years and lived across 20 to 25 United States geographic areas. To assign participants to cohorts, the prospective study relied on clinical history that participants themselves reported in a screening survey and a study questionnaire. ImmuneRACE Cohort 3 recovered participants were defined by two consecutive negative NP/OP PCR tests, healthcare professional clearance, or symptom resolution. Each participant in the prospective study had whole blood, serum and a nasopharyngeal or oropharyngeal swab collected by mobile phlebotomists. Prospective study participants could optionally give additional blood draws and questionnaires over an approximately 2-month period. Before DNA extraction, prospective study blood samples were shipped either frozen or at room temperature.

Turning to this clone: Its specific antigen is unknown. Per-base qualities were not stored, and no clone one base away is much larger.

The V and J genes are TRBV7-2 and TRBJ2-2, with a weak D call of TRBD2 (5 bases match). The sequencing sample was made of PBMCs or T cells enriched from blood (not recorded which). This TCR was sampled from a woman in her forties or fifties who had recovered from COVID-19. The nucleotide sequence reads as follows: TGTGCCAGCAGCTTCAGCGGCTCGAACACCGGGGAGCTGTTTTTT. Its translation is CASSFSGSNTGELFF.